This TCR beta chain was sequenced during a study of T-cell reconstitution after alpha-beta-depleted transplantation in children (dated by TCRdb to 2015 to 2016). Notes on the research overall: The study quantitatively tracked T-cell immune reconstitution after TCRalphabeta/CD19-depleted allogeneic hematopoietic cell transplantation in children using TCR repertoire profiling.

Receptor amplification or capture employed PCR. Instrument used: Illumina HiSeq 2500. To normalize quantification of the TCRbeta repertoire, the TCR libraries were built with molecular barcoding that relied on unique molecular identifiers. TCRdb reanalyzed the raw reads on its own, using fastp at Q25 for trimming and MiXCR for clone calling, and kept in-frame beta chains. Every distinct CDR3 protein forms one entry, paired with its most common genes and DNA. For this sample the table gives more than 85,000 distinct CDR3 sequences, of which 7.5% to 9% were detected only once. 16% of the sample is in the top ten clones. Summary of the overall study and its limitations: Apparently early alphabetaT-cell count recovery about two months after transplant reportedly relied on only several hundred rapidly expanded clones derived from non-depleted graft cells. The frequencies of hyperexpanded clones fell over the following months, and after one year, T-cell counts and TCRbeta diversity were mostly attributed to newly produced T cells. The high TCRbeta diversity at day 60 in some patients was ascribed to recipient T cells and intrathymic progenitors that had survived conditioning.

Including the terminal cysteine and phenylalanine, the CDR3 comprises 11 residues. Only the CDR3 region is kept as DNA, spanning 33 bases read in frame from base 1. This clonotype occurred many times. Its antigen is not yet known. A junction boundary mismatches the germline segment, possibly from a read error. What this sample's treatment or condition label stands for: allogeneic hematopoietic cell transplantation with graft depleted of TCRalphabeta T cells and CD19 B cells. The children who served as transplant recipients had been given grafts of TCRalphabeta/CD19-depleted allogeneic hematopoietic cells.

This chain joins TRBV12-3 or TRBV12-4 to TRBJ2-7; no D gene call is confident. The sample was PBMCs, taken before TCRalphabeta/CD19-depleted stem cell transplant. The source of this sequence is a boy aged 2 to 9 with acute lymphoblastic leukemia, due to receive a stem cell transplant. CDR3 region: CASSLGTTPSF. The DNA sequence follows: TGTGCCAGCAGTTTAGGTACGACTCCCTCCTTC.